Included here is one T cell receptor beta chain sequence, with context. TCRdb independently ran MiXCR on the reads; one entry per CDR3 protein. The sample lists around 350,000 distinct CDR3 sequences; approximately 18% were seen once. The data were taken from a study of T cell repertoires in cytomegalovirus infection. V gave up 0 bases and J gave up 9 bases; unmatched junction bases: 11. Germline values: CDR1 WNHNN, CDR2 SYGVQD (reference sequence). The CDR3 runs 15 residues. This sequence was found in a human donor in good health (CMV status not recorded). Some clones in this sample may be carry-over from other donors' samples. The chain links TRBV10-1 to TRBJ2-7; 7 bases are shared with TRBD2. Sequenced input: PBMCs. The CDR3 DNA reads as TGCGCCAGCAGTGAGTCGACTAGCTGGCCCAACGCGCAGTACTTC. Translation: CASSESTSWPNAQYF.